This is a list of T cell receptor beta chains from one sample in a study of CD8+ T cells in alopecia areata. The table came from immunoSEQ multiplex PCR; TCRdb's copy has only in-frame clones and leaves some out. The sample carries 200,000 or so clones, roughly 56% recorded once. Source material: CD8+ T cells sorted from blood. The receptors originated from a human donor in good health. The CDR3 runs from the conserved cysteine through the conserved F or W. Each record gives: D gene, J gene, V gene, clone size, CDR3 protein, CDR3 DNA. The D gene is left open where the match is weak. Size is stated for part of the rows, as once, few or many counts, or as a class when the clone is expanded.

TRBD1 | TRBJ1-5 | TRBV15 | NA | CATSASLWTGQPQHF | TGTGCCACCAGCGCATCCCTTTGGACAGGTCAGCCCCAGCATTTT
NA | TRBJ2-7 | TRBV27 | NA | CASSFGRAYEQYF | TGTGCCAGCAGTTTCGGCAGGGCTTACGAGCAGTACTTC
NA | TRBJ2-2 | TRBV5-6 | NA | CASSLESWRPGELFF | TGTGCCAGCAGCTTGGAGTCATGGCGCCCCGGGGAGCTGTTTTTT
NA | TRBJ2-3 | TRBV2 | NA | CASSVAVTDTQYF | TGTGCCAGCAGTGTAGCGGTCACAGATACGCAGTATTTT
NA | TRBJ1-1 | TRBV5-1 | NA | CASSSPGWAENTEAFF | TGCGCCAGCAGCTCGCCCGGGTGGGCGGAGAACACTGAAGCTTTCTTT
NA | TRBJ1-2 | TRBV7-9 | few | CASSLNGDYGYTF | TGTGCCAGCAGCTTAAACGGCGACTATGGCTACACCTTC
TRBD1 | TRBJ2-3 | TRBV11-2 | NA | CASTQGAALDTQYF | TGTGCCAGTACCCAGGGGGCGGCGTTAGATACGCAGTATTTT
TRBD1 | TRBJ2-7 | TRBV25-1 | NA | CASSERGQDVFSYEQYF | TGTGCCAGCAGTGAAAGAGGACAGGACGTCTTCTCCTACGAGCAGTACTTC
NA | TRBJ1-1 | TRBV14 | NA | CASSPFRTLNTEAFF | TGTGCCAGCAGCCCTTTCCGGACACTGAACACTGAAGCTTTCTTT
TRBD2 | TRBJ2-1 | TRBV7-9 | few | CASSLPSGGNEQFF | TGTGCCAGCAGCTTGCCTAGCGGGGGAAATGAGCAGTTCTTC
NA | TRBJ2-7 | TRBV13 | once | CASSLVQGRTYEQYF | TGTGCCAGCAGCTTAGTGCAGGGGAGGACCTACGAGCAGTACTTC
NA | TRBJ1-4 | TRBV13 | NA | CASRPRSVSEKLFF | TGTGCCAGCAGACCCAGGTCGGTGAGTGAAAAACTGTTTTTT
NA | TRBJ2-7 | TRBV11-2 | NA | CASSLAAGAYEQYF | TGTGCCAGCAGCTTAGCCGCGGGGGCGTACGAGCAGTACTTC
TRBD2 | TRBJ2-1 | TRBV29-1 | NA | CSVEGRGVEGEQFF | TGCAGCGTTGAAGGGCGGGGGGTTGAGGGTGAGCAGTTCTTC
NA | TRBJ2-1 | TRBV6-5 | NA | CATSQLAGMDEQFF | TGTGCCACCAGCCAATTGGCGGGGATGGATGAGCAGTTCTTC
NA | TRBJ2-5 | TRBV29-1 | NA | CSVEGDTELQETQYF | TGCAGCGTTGAAGGGGACACCGAATTACAAGAGACCCAGTACTTC
NA | TRBJ1-2 | TRBV4-1 | NA | CASGGNYGYTF | TGCGCCAGCGGGGGAAACTATGGCTACACCTTC
NA | TRBJ1-6 | TRBV30 | NA | CAWSMDAGSPLHF | TGTGCCTGGAGTATGGACGCCGGTTCACCCCTCCACTTT
NA | TRBJ1-4 | TRBV6-4 | NA | CASSLMTGDSGKLFF | TGTGCCAGCAGTCTAATGACCGGGGATTCTGGAAAACTGTTTTTT
TRBD1 | TRBJ2-5 | TRBV14 | few | CASSQGRGTGRTQYF | TGTGCCAGCAGCCAAGGTCGGGGGACAGGGAGGACCCAGTACTTC
TRBD1 | TRBJ1-2 | TRBV29-1 | once | CSVETGDYGYTF | TGCAGCGTTGAAACAGGGGACTATGGCTACACCTTC
NA | TRBJ1-1 | TRBV5-1 | NA | CASSLDPGMNTEAFF | TGCGCCAGCAGCTTGGATCCAGGCATGAACACTGAAGCTTTCTTT
NA | TRBJ1-1 | TRBV29-1 | NA | CSVEDPNTEAFF | TGCAGCGTTGAGGACCCGAACACTGAAGCTTTCTTT
NA | TRBJ2-4 | TRBV5-6 | NA | CASSLEDTRRDIQYF | TGTGCCAGCAGCTTGGAGGATACGCGTCGCGACATTCAGTACTTC
NA | TRBJ1-1 | TRBV19 | few | CASADGGVYTEAFF | TGTGCCAGTGCTGATGGGGGGGTTTACACTGAAGCTTTCTTT